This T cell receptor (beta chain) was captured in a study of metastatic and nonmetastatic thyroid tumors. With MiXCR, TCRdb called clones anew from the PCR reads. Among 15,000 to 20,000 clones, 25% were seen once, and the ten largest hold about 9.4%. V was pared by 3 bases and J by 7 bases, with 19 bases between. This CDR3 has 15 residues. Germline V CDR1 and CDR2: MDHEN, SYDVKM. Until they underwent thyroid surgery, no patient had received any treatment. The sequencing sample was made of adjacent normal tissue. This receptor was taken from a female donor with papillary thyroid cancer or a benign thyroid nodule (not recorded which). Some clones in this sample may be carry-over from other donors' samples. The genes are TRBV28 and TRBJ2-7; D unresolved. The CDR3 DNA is TGTGCCAGCAGTTTCACCTCGCTGAGTCAAGGGGAGCAGTACTTC. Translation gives CASSFTSLSQGEQYF.